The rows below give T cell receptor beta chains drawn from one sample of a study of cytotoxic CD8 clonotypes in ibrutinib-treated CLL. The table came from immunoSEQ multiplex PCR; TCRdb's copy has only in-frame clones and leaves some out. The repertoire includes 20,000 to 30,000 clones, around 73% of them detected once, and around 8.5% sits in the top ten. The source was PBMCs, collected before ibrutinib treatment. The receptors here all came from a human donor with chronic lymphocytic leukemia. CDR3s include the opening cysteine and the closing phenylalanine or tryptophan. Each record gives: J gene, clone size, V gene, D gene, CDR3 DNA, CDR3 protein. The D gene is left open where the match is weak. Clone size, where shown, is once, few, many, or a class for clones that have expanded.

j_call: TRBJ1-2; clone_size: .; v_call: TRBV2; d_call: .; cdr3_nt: TGTGCCAGCAGTGAAGAGGGGCTTTTTGGCTACACCTTC; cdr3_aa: CASSEEGLFGYTF
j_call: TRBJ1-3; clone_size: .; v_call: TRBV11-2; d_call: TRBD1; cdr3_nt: TGTGCCAGCAGCTCAACGGGACAGACGCCTGGAAACACCATATATTTT; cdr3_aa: CASSSTGQTPGNTIYF
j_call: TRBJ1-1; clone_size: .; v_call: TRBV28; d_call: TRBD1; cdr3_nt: TGTGCCAGCAGTTTAAGGGGGCGCCTCTTGAACACTGAAGCTTTCTTT; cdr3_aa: CASSLRGRLLNTEAFF
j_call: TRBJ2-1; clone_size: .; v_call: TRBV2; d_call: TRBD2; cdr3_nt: TGTGCCAGCAGGGGTTTGGCGGGAGGGCCTAGTAGGACCTACAATGAGCAGTTCTTC; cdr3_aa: CASRGLAGGPSRTYNEQFF
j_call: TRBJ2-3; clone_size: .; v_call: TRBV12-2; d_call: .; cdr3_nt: TGTGCAAGTCGCTTTCCCCCTAGCGAGACACGCACAGATACGCAGTATTTT; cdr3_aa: CASRFPPSETRTDTQYF
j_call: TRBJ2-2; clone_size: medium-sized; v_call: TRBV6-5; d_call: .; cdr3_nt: TGTGCCAGCAGTTCTCTAGCCACCGGGGAGCTGTTTTTT; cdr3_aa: CASSSLATGELFF
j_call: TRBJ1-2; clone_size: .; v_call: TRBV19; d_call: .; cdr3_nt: TGTGCCAGTAGTATTGCCGCCAGGGAGAACTATGGCTACACCTTC; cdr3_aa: CASSIAARENYGYTF
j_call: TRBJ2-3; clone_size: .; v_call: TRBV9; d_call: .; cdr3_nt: TGTGCCAGCAGCGGCTCGTTTCTAAGGACAGATACGCAGTATTTT; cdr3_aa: CASSGSFLRTDTQYF
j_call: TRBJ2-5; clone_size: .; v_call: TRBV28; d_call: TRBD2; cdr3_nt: TGTGCCAGCAGTTTAAGCGGGAGGGCCGATGGAGTGGAGACCCAGTACTTC; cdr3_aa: CASSLSGRADGVETQYF
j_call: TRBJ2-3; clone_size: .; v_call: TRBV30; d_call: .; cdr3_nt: TGTGCCTGGACCCCAGGGGCGTCCTTGTATACGCAGTATTTT; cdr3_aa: CAWTPGASLYTQYF
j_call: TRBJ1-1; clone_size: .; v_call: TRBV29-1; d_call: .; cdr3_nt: TGCAGCACAAAGGGACAACCGAACACTGAAGCTTTCTTT; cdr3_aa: CSTKGQPNTEAFF